The rows below give T cell receptor beta chains drawn from one sample of a study of T cells of healthy individuals. One entry per CDR3 protein results from TCRdb running MiXCR on the 5' RACE reads. Among around 100,000 distinct CDR3 sequences listed, approximately 16% were seen once. Every receptor here comes from a human donor in good health. CDR3s include the opening cysteine and the closing phenylalanine or tryptophan. Fields, in order: V gene, J gene, D gene, clone size, CDR3 DNA, CDR3 protein. A D gene is named only where the DNA matches it firmly. Size is stated for part of the rows, as once, few or many counts, or as a class when the clone is expanded.

V: TRBV4-2
J: TRBJ2-7
D: -
size: -
DNA: TGTGCCAGCAGCCAAGATCTCCCCAGGCCAGAGGGCGAGCAGTACTTC
CDR3: CASSQDLPRPEGEQYF

V: TRBV21-1
J: TRBJ2-4
D: -
size: -
DNA: TGTGCCAGCAGCAAAGGAGGACGGTCTAAGCTTCAGTACTTC
CDR3: CASSKGGRSKLQYF

V: TRBV28
J: TRBJ2-1
D: -
size: many
DNA: TGTGCCAGCAGTCGCTCCCCGAGCGTAAAGACCTACAATGAGCAGTTCTTC
CDR3: CASSRSPSVKTYNEQFF

V: TRBV6-5
J: TRBJ2-2
D: TRBD1
size: -
DNA: TGTGCCAGCAGCCTATCGGGACAGGCGAACACCGGGGAGCTGTTTTTT
CDR3: CASSLSGQANTGELFF

V: TRBV28
J: TRBJ1-5
D: -
size: -
DNA: TGTGCCAGCAGTTCAATTACAGGGATCAATCAGCCCCAGCATTTT
CDR3: CASSSITGINQPQHF

V: TRBV29-1
J: TRBJ1-1
D: -
size: -
DNA: TGCAGCGTTGACAGTGGGGACACTGAAGCTTTCTTT
CDR3: CSVDSGDTEAFF

V: TRBV10-3
J: TRBJ1-5
D: -
size: -
DNA: TGTGCCATCAGTGATGGTCGCGCCGAGGAGCCCCAGCATTTT
CDR3: CAISDGRAEEPQHF

V: TRBV9
J: TRBJ2-7
D: -
size: few
DNA: TGTGCCAGCAGCCCCCGGGTCGTGGGGCACGAGCAGTACTTC
CDR3: CASSPRVVGHEQYF

V: TRBV13
J: TRBJ2-5
D: -
size: few
DNA: TGTGCCAGCAGCCCCGCGGCTAGCAGGGACCAGTACTTC
CDR3: CASSPAASRDQYF

V: TRBV12-3/TRBV12-4
J: TRBJ1-1
D: -
size: -
DNA: TGTGCCAGCATTCCCAGCGGCACAGATTACACTGAAGCTTTCTTT
CDR3: CASIPSGTDYTEAFF

V: TRBV28
J: TRBJ1-3
D: TRBD1
size: few
DNA: TGTGCCAGCAGTTCCCTGACAGGGGGCGCAGCGGGAAACACCATATATTTT
CDR3: CASSSLTGGAAGNTIYF

V: TRBV20-1
J: TRBJ2-1
D: TRBD2
size: many
DNA: TGCAGTGCCACTAGCGGGCCTTATGGGAATGAGCAGTTCTTC
CDR3: CSATSGPYGNEQFF

V: TRBV5-1
J: TRBJ2-5
D: -
size: many
DNA: TGCGCCAGCACTGTACAGGGACAAGAGACCCAGTACTTC
CDR3: CASTVQGQETQYF

V: TRBV29-1
J: TRBJ1-1
D: -
size: few
DNA: TGCAGCGCAGAAGGAGGGCCGTGGACTGAAGCTTTCTTT
CDR3: CSAEGGPWTEAFF

V: TRBV2
J: TRBJ2-2
D: -
size: -
DNA: TGTGCCAGCTCTGGGATTGCAGCGAACACCGGGGAGCTGTTTTTT
CDR3: CASSGIAANTGELFF

V: TRBV6-2/TRBV6-3
J: TRBJ2-6
D: -
size: many
DNA: TGTGCCAGCAGTTACTCCTCACCACGATTCTCTGGGGCCAACGTCCTGACTTTC
CDR3: CASSYSSPRFSGANVLTF

V: TRBV14
J: TRBJ2-3
D: -
size: few
DNA: TGTGCCAGCAGCATCCAGGGAGGAATGGCAGATACGCAGTATTTT
CDR3: CASSIQGGMADTQYF

V: TRBV19
J: TRBJ2-1
D: -
size: -
DNA: TGTGCCAGTAGTATAGAGGATCTCGCCGTGGGTAATGAGCAGTTCTTC
CDR3: CASSIEDLAVGNEQFF

V: TRBV18
J: TRBJ2-1
D: -
size: many
DNA: TGTGCCAGCTCACAATCTCACGACAATGAGCAGTTCTTC
CDR3: CASSQSHDNEQFF

V: TRBV10-3
J: TRBJ2-3
D: TRBD1
size: few
DNA: TGTGCCATCAGTGACGACAGGGGCCGCACAGATACGCAGTATTTT
CDR3: CAISDDRGRTDTQYF

V: TRBV24-1
J: TRBJ2-2
D: TRBD1
size: many
DNA: TGTGCCACCAGTGACCCTTCAGGGGGATCGAACACCGGGGAGCTGTTTTTT
CDR3: CATSDPSGGSNTGELFF

V: TRBV7-9
J: TRBJ2-2
D: -
size: -
DNA: TGTGCCAGCAGCTCTACACCAAACACCGGGGAGCTGTTTTTT
CDR3: CASSSTPNTGELFF

V: TRBV19
J: TRBJ2-1
D: TRBD2
size: -
DNA: TGTGCCAGTAGTTGGGGACTAGCGGGAGGTTGGAATGAGCAGTTCTTC
CDR3: CASSWGLAGGWNEQFF

V: TRBV28
J: TRBJ2-1
D: TRBD2
size: -
DNA: TGTGCCAGCAGGGGACTAGCGCACTACAATGAGCAGTTCTTC
CDR3: CASRGLAHYNEQFF

V: TRBV6-2/TRBV6-3
J: TRBJ1-5
D: -
size: many
DNA: TGTGCCAGCTCCCTCCGCCCGGGACGGCAAAATCAGCCCCAGCATTTT
CDR3: CASSLRPGRQNQPQHF

V: TRBV3-1
J: TRBJ2-7
D: -
size: few
DNA: TGTGCCAGCAGCCAGGGAGCCTACGAGCAGTACTTC
CDR3: CASSQGAYEQYF

V: TRBV4-3
J: TRBJ2-7
D: TRBD1
size: -
DNA: TGCGCCAGCAGCCAAGCCTGGGACAGCCCCTACGAGCAGTACTTC
CDR3: CASSQAWDSPYEQYF

V: TRBV29-1
J: TRBJ2-1
D: -
size: -
DNA: TGCAGCGTTGAAGATTACCAGCGAAATGAGCAGTTCTTC
CDR3: CSVEDYQRNEQFF

V: TRBV28
J: TRBJ2-2
D: -
size: few
DNA: TGTGCCAGCAGTGCGGACGGGGTTCCCGGGGAGCTGTTTTTT
CDR3: CASSADGVPGELFF

V: TRBV6-1
J: TRBJ2-3
D: -
size: few
DNA: TGTGCCAGCTATAACCGAGCCCCAGATACGCAGTATTTT
CDR3: CASYNRAPDTQYF

V: TRBV29-1
J: TRBJ1-3
D: -
size: many
DNA: TGCAGCGTTGGGGGCTCTGGAAACACCATATATTTT
CDR3: CSVGGSGNTIYF

V: TRBV15
J: TRBJ2-3
D: TRBD1
size: -
DNA: TGTGCCACCAGCATCGGGACAGACTCTAGCACAGATACGCAGTATTTT
CDR3: CATSIGTDSSTDTQYF

V: TRBV6-5
J: TRBJ1-5
D: -
size: -
DNA: TGTGCCAGCGCCCCGGGGGTTAGCAATCAGCCCCAGCATTTT
CDR3: CASAPGVSNQPQHF

V: TRBV4-2
J: TRBJ2-3
D: -
size: -
DNA: TGTGCCAGCAGCCAAGAGCGGGGAGGAAAATATTTT
CDR3: CASSQERGGKYF

V: TRBV20-1
J: TRBJ2-1
D: TRBD1
size: -
DNA: TGCAGTGCTAGAGCGTACGACCGGGACAGGGGGTTTCCCTACAATGAGCAGTTCTTC
CDR3: CSARAYDRDRGFPYNEQFF

V: TRBV7-2
J: TRBJ1-4
D: -
size: -
DNA: TGTGCCAGCAGCTTATGGGGGGATGGGTTACTGTTTTTT
CDR3: CASSLWGDGLLFF

V: TRBV27
J: TRBJ1-6
D: -
size: many
DNA: TGTGCCAGCGCCTCCCCCCTCCACTTT
CDR3: CASASPLHF

V: TRBV4-2
J: TRBJ1-5
D: -
size: many
DNA: TGTGCCAGCAGCCAAGGGGCAGTTGAACCCCAGCATTTT
CDR3: CASSQGAVEPQHF

V: TRBV7-9
J: TRBJ1-1
D: -
size: -
DNA: TGTGCCACGATTCAGAACACTGAAGCTTTCTTT
CDR3: CATIQNTEAFF

V: TRBV7-9
J: TRBJ1-5
D: -
size: many
DNA: TGTGCCAGCAGCTTAGAGGATCAGCCCCAGCATTTT
CDR3: CASSLEDQPQHF

V: TRBV12-3/TRBV12-4
J: TRBJ2-5
D: TRBD1
size: few
DNA: TGTGCCAGCAGTCCCGGACAGGCGAGAGAGACCCAGTACTTC
CDR3: CASSPGQARETQYF

V: TRBV5-1
J: TRBJ2-7
D: TRBD2
size: -
DNA: TGCGCCAGCAGCTCGACTAGCGGGTTCCTACCCTACGAGCAGTACTTC
CDR3: CASSSTSGFLPYEQYF

V: TRBV28
J: TRBJ2-1
D: TRBD1
size: -
DNA: TGTGCCAGCAATCAGGACAGGGGAAGGTATGAGCAGTTCTTC
CDR3: CASNQDRGRYEQFF

V: TRBV20-1
J: TRBJ2-1
D: TRBD1
size: many
DNA: TGCAGTGCTAGAGATCCGACAGGGGGCTACAATGAGCAGTTCTTC
CDR3: CSARDPTGGYNEQFF

V: TRBV7-8
J: TRBJ1-5
D: -
size: many
DNA: TGTGCCAGCAGCTTAGTCGGTTCGACGGTTAATAGCAATCAGCCCCAGCATTTT
CDR3: CASSLVGSTVNSNQPQHF

V: TRBV29-1
J: TRBJ2-7
D: -
size: few
DNA: TGCAGCGTTGCCTTCGGTTTGGAGTACAACGAGCAGTACTTC
CDR3: CSVAFGLEYNEQYF

V: TRBV7-2
J: TRBJ2-3
D: -
size: few
DNA: TGTGCCAGCAGCTTAACGTGGGAGGAGGCAGATACGCAGTATTTT
CDR3: CASSLTWEEADTQYF

V: TRBV20-1
J: TRBJ2-5
D: -
size: many
DNA: TGCAGTGCTAGAGGGGAAGCGAGCGGGACATTAGAGACCCAGTACTTC
CDR3: CSARGEASGTLETQYF

V: TRBV20-1
J: TRBJ2-5
D: -
size: many
DNA: TGCAGTGCCCCTTCCGCAGTCTACCAAGAGACCCAGTACTTC
CDR3: CSAPSAVYQETQYF

V: TRBV11-2
J: TRBJ2-1
D: -
size: many
DNA: TGTGCCAGCCACCGGTCCTACAATGAGCAGTTCTTC
CDR3: CASHRSYNEQFF

V: TRBV11-2
J: TRBJ2-3
D: -
size: many
DNA: TGTGCCAGCAGCTTCACTAGTACAGCGCAGTATTTT
CDR3: CASSFTSTAQYF

V: TRBV11-2
J: TRBJ2-3
D: -
size: many
DNA: TGTGCCAGCAGCTTAGGTGGGACCAGCAACTATTTGGATACGCAGTATTTT
CDR3: CASSLGGTSNYLDTQYF

V: TRBV27
J: TRBJ2-1
D: -
size: -
DNA: TGTGCCAGCAGGCCAACACAGGGCCCCTACAATGAGCAGTTCTTC
CDR3: CASRPTQGPYNEQFF

V: TRBV20-1
J: TRBJ1-5
D: TRBD1
size: few
DNA: TGCAGTGCTAGAGTGAACAGGGGTCATCAGCCCCAGCATTTT
CDR3: CSARVNRGHQPQHF

V: TRBV9
J: TRBJ1-2
D: -
size: many
DNA: TGTGCCAGCAATCCGGACGGTGACTATGGCTACACCTTC
CDR3: CASNPDGDYGYTF

V: TRBV29-1
J: TRBJ1-1
D: TRBD1
size: -
DNA: TGCAGCGTGGTGGGACAGGGGAACACTGAAGCTTTCTTT
CDR3: CSVVGQGNTEAFF

V: TRBV7-9
J: TRBJ1-2
D: -
size: many
DNA: TGTGCCAGCAAGTCGACAGAAGCTAACTATGGCTACACCTTC
CDR3: CASKSTEANYGYTF